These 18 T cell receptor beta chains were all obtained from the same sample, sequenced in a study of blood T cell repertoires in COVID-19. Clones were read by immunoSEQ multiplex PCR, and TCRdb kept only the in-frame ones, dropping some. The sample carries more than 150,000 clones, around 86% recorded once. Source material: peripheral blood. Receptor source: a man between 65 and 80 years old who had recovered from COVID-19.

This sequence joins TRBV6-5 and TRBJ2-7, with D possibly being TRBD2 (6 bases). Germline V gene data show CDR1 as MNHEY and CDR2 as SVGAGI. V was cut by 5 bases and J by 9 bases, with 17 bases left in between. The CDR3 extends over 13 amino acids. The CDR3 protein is CASSRREMDLQYF. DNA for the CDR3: TGTGCCAGCAGTCGTCGGGAGATGGACTTGCAGTACTTC.

CDR3 amino acids: CASSERGSYTEAFF. The DNA of the CDR3 is TGTGCCAGCAGTGAACGGGGGTCATACACTGAAGCTTTCTTT. The rearrangement joins TRBV2 to TRBJ1-1; TRBD1 is a possible D gene (5 bases). Trimming took off 2 bases at V and 3 bases at J, with 10 bases between the two ends. CDR3 length: 14 residues. The germline CDR1 and CDR2 sequences are SNHLY and FYNNEI.

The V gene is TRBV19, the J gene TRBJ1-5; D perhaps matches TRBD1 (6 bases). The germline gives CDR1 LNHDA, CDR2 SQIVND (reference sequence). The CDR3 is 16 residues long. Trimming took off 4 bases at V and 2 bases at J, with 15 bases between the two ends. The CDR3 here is CASSTLWTVRNQPQHF. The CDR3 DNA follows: TGTGCCAGTAGTACGTTGTGGACAGTTCGCAATCAGCCCCAGCATTTT.

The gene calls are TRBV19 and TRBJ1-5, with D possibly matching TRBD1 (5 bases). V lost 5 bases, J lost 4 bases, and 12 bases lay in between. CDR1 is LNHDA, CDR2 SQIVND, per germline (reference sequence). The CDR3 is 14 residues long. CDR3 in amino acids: CASSSWPGNQPQHF. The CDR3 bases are TGTGCCAGTAGTTCTTGGCCAGGGAATCAGCCCCAGCATTTT.

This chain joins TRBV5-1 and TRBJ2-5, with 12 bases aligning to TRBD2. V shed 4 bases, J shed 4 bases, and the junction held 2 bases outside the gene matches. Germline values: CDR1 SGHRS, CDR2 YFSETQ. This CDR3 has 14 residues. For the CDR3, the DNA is TGCGCCAGCAGCCCGACTAGCGGGAGAGAGACCCAGTACTTC. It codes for CASSPTSGRETQYF.

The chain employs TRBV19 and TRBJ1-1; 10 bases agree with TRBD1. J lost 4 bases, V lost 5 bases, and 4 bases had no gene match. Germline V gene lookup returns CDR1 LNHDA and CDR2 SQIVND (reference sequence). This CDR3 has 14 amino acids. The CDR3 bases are TGTGCCAGTAGTGCTTGGGACAGGGGCACTGAAGCTTTCTTT. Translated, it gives CASSAWDRGTEAFF.

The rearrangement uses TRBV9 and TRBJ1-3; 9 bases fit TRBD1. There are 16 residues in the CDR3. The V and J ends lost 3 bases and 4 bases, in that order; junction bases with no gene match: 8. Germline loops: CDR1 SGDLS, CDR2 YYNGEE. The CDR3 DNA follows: TGTGCCAGCAGCGCACAGACAGGGGGAGGAGGAAACACCATATATTTT. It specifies CASSAQTGGGGNTIYF.

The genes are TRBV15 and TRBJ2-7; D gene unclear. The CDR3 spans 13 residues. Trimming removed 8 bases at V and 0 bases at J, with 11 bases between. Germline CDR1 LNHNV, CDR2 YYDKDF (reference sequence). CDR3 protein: CATRLASSYEQYF. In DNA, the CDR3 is TGTGCCACCCGTCTGGCCAGCTCCTACGAGCAGTACTTC.

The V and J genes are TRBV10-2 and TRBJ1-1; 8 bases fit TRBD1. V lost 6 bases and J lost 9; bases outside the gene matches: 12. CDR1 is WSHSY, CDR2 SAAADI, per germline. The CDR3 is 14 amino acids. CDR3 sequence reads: CASRVQGEWSQAFF. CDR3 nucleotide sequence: TGCGCCAGCAGGGTACAGGGGGAGTGGTCGCAAGCTTTCTTT.

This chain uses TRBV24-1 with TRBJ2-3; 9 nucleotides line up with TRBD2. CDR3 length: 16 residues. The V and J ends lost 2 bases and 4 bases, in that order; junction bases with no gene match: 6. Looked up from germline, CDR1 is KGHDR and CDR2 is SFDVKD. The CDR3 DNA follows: TGTGCCACCAGTGATTCGATAGCGGGAGCCGCAGATACGCAGTATTTT. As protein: CATSDSIAGAADTQYF.

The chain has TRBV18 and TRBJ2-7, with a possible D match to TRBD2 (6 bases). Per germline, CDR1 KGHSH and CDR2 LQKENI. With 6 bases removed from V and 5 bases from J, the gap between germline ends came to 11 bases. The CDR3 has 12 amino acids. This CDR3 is CASSERRDEQYF. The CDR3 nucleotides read TGTGCCAGCTCCGAAAGGAGGGACGAGCAGTACTTC.

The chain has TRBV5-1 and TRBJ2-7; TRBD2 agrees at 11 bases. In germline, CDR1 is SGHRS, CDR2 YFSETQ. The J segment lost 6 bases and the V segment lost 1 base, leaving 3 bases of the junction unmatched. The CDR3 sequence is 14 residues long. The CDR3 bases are TGCGCCAGCAGCTTGTTCCTAGCGGGAGGCGAGCAGTACTTC. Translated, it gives CASSLFLAGGEQYF.

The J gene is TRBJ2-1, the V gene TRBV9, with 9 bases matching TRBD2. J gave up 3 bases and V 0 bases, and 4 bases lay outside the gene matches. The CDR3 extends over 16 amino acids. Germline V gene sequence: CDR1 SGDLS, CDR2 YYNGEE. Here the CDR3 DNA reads TGTGCCAGCAGCGTAGGGATTAGCGGGGGCTACAATGAGCAGTTCTTC. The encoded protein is CASSVGISGGYNEQFF.

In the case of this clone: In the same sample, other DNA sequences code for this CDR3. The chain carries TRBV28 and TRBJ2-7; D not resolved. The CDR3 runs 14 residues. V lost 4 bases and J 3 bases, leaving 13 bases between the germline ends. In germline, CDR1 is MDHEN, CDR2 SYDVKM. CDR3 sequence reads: CASSSPSGDYEQYF. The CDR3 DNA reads TGTGCCAGCAGTTCCCCCTCCGGAGACTACGAGCAGTACTTC.

The CDR3 is CASSLTELYEQYF. The CDR3, as DNA: TGTGCCAGCTCACTCACGGAGCTGTACGAGCAGTACTTC. V is TRBV18 and J is TRBJ2-7; D unclear. The CDR3 is 13 amino acids. Germline V gene lookup returns CDR1 KGHSH and CDR2 LQKENI. V dropped 4 bases and J dropped 4 bases, with 11 bases sitting between them.

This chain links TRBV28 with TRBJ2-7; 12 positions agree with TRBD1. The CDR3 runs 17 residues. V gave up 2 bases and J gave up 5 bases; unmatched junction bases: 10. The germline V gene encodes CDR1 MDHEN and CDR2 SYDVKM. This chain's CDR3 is CASSLPRLGQGADEQYF. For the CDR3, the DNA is TGTGCCAGCAGTTTACCCCGGCTGGGACAGGGGGCTGACGAGCAGTACTTC.

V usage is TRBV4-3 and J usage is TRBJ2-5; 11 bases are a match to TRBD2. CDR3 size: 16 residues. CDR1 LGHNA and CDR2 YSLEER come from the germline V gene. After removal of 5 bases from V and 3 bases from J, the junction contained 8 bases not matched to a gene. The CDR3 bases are TGCGCCAGCAGCAATACCGGGACTAGCGGTAAAGAGACCCAGTACTTC. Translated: CASSNTGTSGKETQYF.

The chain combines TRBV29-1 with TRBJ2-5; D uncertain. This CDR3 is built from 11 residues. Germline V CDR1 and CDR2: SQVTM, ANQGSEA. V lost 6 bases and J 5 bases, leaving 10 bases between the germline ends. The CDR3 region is CSVLSGETQYF. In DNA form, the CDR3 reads TGCAGCGTGCTGTCCGGGGAGACCCAGTACTTC.